These 21 T cell receptor beta chains originate from one sample sequenced in a study of control samples from healthy donors and cancer patients. Measured with immunoSEQ multiplex PCR; TCRdb has only the in-frame clones, and not every one. The sample carries over 150,000 clones, roughly 92% recorded once. Sample: blood. The receptors originated from a woman between 18 and 29 years old in good health.

The chain recombines TRBV5-4 with TRBJ1-6, with D unclear. V was trimmed by 7 bases and J by 9 bases, leaving 11 bases between them. The CDR3 runs to 12 residues. Germline V gene sequence: CDR1 SGHNT, CDR2 YYREEE (reference sequence). The CDR3 loop is CASYEFGSPLHF. CDR3 DNA: TGTGCCAGCTACGAGTTCGGTTCACCCCTCCACTTT.

This chain joins TRBV5-4 and TRBJ2-1; D is undetermined. V was clipped by 4 bases and J by 4 bases, with 6 bases between them. From germline, CDR1 is SGHNT and CDR2 YYREEE (reference sequence). This CDR3 spans 12 amino acids. The CDR3 bases are TGTGCCAGCAGCCCCACGTACAATGAGCAGTTCTTC. Protein sequence: CASSPTYNEQFF. Using reference TRBV5-4 and TRBJ2-1 for the parts outside the CDR3, the full variable domain is ETGVTQSPTHLIKTRGQQVTLRCSSQSGHNTVSWYQQALGQGPQFIFQYYREEENGRGNFPPRFSGLQFPNYSSELNVNALELDDSALYLCASSPTYNEQFFGPGTRLTVL.

The chain combines TRBV19 with TRBJ2-1; a weak D match, TRBD1 (5 bases). The CDR3 covers 16 residues. The ends were cut back, 4 bases at V and 8 bases at J, with 21 bases in the middle. Germline CDR1 LNHDA, CDR2 SQIVND (reference sequence). The CDR3 nucleotides are TGTGCCAGTAGTACGCGTGGAAGGGGCATTGGGCATGAGCAGTTCTTC. Its translation is CASSTRGRGIGHEQFF.

The chain links TRBV28 to TRBJ2-3; no reliable D call. Germline lookup yields CDR1 MDHEN and CDR2 SYDVKM. The CDR3 totals 13 residues. V gave up 5 bases and J gave up 0 bases, with 6 bases separating them. CDR3 in DNA: TGTGCCAGCAGTGCCCCTAGCACAGATACGCAGTATTTT. Protein: CASSAPSTDTQYF.

The chain recombines TRBV5-1 with TRBJ2-7, with D possibly called TRBD1 or TRBD2 (5 bases each). The CDR3 sequence is 15 residues long. Germline CDR1 reads SGHRS; CDR2 reads YFSETQ. The germline V and J ends were trimmed by 3 bases and 0 bases, with 13 bases remaining between them. The CDR3 sequence: CASSSGTANSYEQYF. DNA of the CDR3: TGCGCCAGCAGCTCCGGGACGGCTAACTCCTACGAGCAGTACTTC.

The V gene is TRBV9, the J gene TRBJ2-6, with D hard to call. Between the trimmed V and J ends, which lost 7 bases and 4 bases, there was a span of 6 bases. Germline V gene data show CDR1 as SGDLS and CDR2 as YYNGEE. CDR3 length: 12 residues. The CDR3 region is CASSLGANVLTF. In DNA, the CDR3 is TGTGCCAGCTCCTTGGGGGCCAACGTCCTGACTTTC.

The V call is TRBV19, the J call TRBJ1-5; no reliable D call. Germline V gene lookup returns CDR1 LNHDA and CDR2 SQIVND (reference sequence). The V end lost 9 bases, the J end lost 3 bases, and 15 bases lay between the germline ends. This CDR3 has 14 amino acids. CDR3 sequence reads: CASMLTVSNQPQHF. In DNA form, the CDR3 reads TGTGCCAGCATGCTAACAGTGTCCAATCAGCCCCAGCATTTT.

The chain links TRBV19 to TRBJ1-2, with 11 bases that match TRBD1. Germline V gene data show CDR1 as LNHDA and CDR2 as SQIVND (reference sequence). The CDR3 covers 14 residues. The ends lost 7 bases at V and 7 bases at J; junction bases unmatched: 8. In nucleotides, the CDR3 is TGTGCCAGTAACCAGCTGGACAGGGGGCCTGGCTACACCTTC. This sequence encodes CASNQLDRGPGYTF.

CDR3 sequence: CASTPNNTISEQYF. CDR3 sequence (DNA): TGTGCCAGCACCCCCAATAACACCATAAGCGAGCAGTACTTC. The chain carries TRBV7-9 and TRBJ2-7, with D hard to call. CDR1 SEHNR and CDR2 FQNEAQ come from the germline V gene (reference sequence). This CDR3 comprises 14 residues. Trimming took off 7 bases at V and 6 bases at J, with 19 bases between the two ends.

This chain connects TRBV11-2 to TRBJ2-1; D is unresolved. CDR1 SGHAT and CDR2 FQNNGV come from the germline V gene. CDR3 length: 13 residues. V shed 5 bases and J shed 0 bases, with 5 bases lying between them. The CDR3, as DNA: TGTGCCAGCAGCCCCAGCTCCTACAATGAGCAGTTCTTC. Translating it yields CASSPSSYNEQFF.

The rearrangement uses TRBV10-1 and TRBJ2-1; 12 nucleotides agree with TRBD1. Germline CDR1 is WNHNN and CDR2 is SYGVQD (reference sequence). V lost 6 bases and J lost 12; bases outside the gene matches: 15. The length of the CDR3 is 16 residues. The CDR3: CASSYLRDRGLGRQFF. CDR3 sequence (DNA): TGCGCCAGCAGCTACCTTCGGGACAGGGGGCTTGGTAGGCAGTTCTTC.

Turning to this clone: At one end, the junction sequence differs from germline, possibly due to a read error. Within the sample, other DNA sequences also encode this same CDR3. V gene TRBV28 combines with J gene TRBJ2-5, with 10 bases aligning to TRBD2. Germline CDR1 is MDHEN and CDR2 is SYDVKM. The CDR3 covers 15 residues. CDR3 residues: CASSFRLAGAETQYF. The CDR3 DNA sequence: TGTGCCAGCAGTTTCCGGCTAGCGGGGGCGGAGACTCAGTACTTC.

The chain employs TRBV7-2 and TRBJ1-1; 7 positions agree with TRBD1. The V gene end was trimmed by 5 bases and the J gene end by 5 bases; junction bases not matched to a gene: 11. There are 15 residues in the CDR3. Germline loops: CDR1 SGHTA, CDR2 FQGNSA. The CDR3 DNA is TGTGCCAGCAGCCCGAGACAGGGATTGGGGACTGAAGCTTTCTTT. Protein: CASSPRQGLGTEAFF.

The V gene is TRBV7-9, the J gene TRBJ1-1; perhaps TRBD1 as D (5 bases). The CDR3 is made up of 15 amino acids. V lost 4 bases and J 2 bases, leaving 14 bases between the germline ends. Germline V CDR1 and CDR2: SEHNR, FQNEAQ (reference sequence). The chain's CDR3 is CASSSRTLGNTEAFF. CDR3 in DNA: TGTGCCAGCAGCTCCCGGACACTTGGAAACACTGAAGCTTTCTTT.

The gene calls are TRBV5-1 and TRBJ1-1; tentatively, D is TRBD1 (5 bases). CDR1 and CDR2 (germline): SGHRS, YFSETQ. V was shortened by 4 bases and J by 0 bases, with 16 bases between the two germline ends. This CDR3 region has 16 residues. The CDR3 DNA reads TGCGCCAGCAGCCAGGGTGACCGCGAGGTGAACACTGAAGCTTTCTTT. This encodes CASSQGDREVNTEAFF.

This chain uses TRBV28 with TRBJ1-5; D uncertain. CDR1 and CDR2 from the germline V gene are MDHEN and SYDVKM. V lost 5 bases and J lost 1, with 12 bases in between. CDR3 length: 15 residues. The CDR3 loop reads CASSPLAGSNQPQHF. The CDR3, as DNA: TGTGCCAGCAGTCCGCTTGCGGGCAGCAATCAGCCCCAGCATTTT.

The chain is built from TRBV5-5 and TRBJ1-2; tentatively, D is TRBD1 (5 bases). The CDR3 is made up of 16 amino acids. V lost 1 base, J lost 7 bases, and 20 bases lay in between. Per germline, CDR1 SGHKS and CDR2 YYEKEE (reference sequence). The CDR3 nucleotides read TGTGCCAGCAGCTTGATGTTCGTCAGGGTAGTTAGTGGCTACACCTTC. Protein product: CASSLMFVRVVSGYTF.

In its sample, this clone was seen once. The chain has TRBV12-5 and TRBJ2-7; 14 bases align to TRBD2. Germline-derived CDR1 and CDR2 are LGHNT and FRNRAP. Germline trimming cut 4 bases from V and 7 bases from J; bases unmatched to any gene: 15. CDR3 length: 18 residues. The CDR3 DNA follows: TGTGCTAGTGGTTCGTCTCCCTTGGGACTAGCGGGAGTTGGAGAGCAGTACTTC. It codes for CASGSSPLGLAGVGEQYF.

This clone appeared a single time. The chain joins TRBV27 to TRBJ1-2; weak D call: TRBD1 (5 bases). Germline CDR1 MNHEY, CDR2 SMNVEV (reference sequence). Between the trimmed V and J ends, which lost 3 bases and 6 bases, there was a span of 11 bases. The CDR3 runs to 13 residues. CDR3 sequence reads: CASSFKGVDGYTF. CDR3 nucleotide sequence: TGTGCCAGCAGTTTTAAAGGGGTGGATGGCTACACCTTC.

The V call is TRBV12-3 or TRBV12-4, the J call TRBJ2-5; D is ambiguous. This CDR3 region has 12 residues. The ends were cut back, 3 bases at V and 7 bases at J, with 9 bases in the middle. DNA of the CDR3: TGTGCCAGCAGTTTTGGAGTAGGGACCCAGTACTTC. This encodes CASSFGVGTQYF.

The chain uses TRBV12-3 or TRBV12-4 and TRBJ1-1; D uncertain. V was clipped by 6 bases and J by 4 bases, with 9 bases between them. CDR3 length: 12 amino acids. The CDR3 DNA sequence: TGTGCCAGCAGCTTGCAGAGCACTGAAGCTTTCTTT. The encoded protein is CASSLQSTEAFF.